This T cell receptor (beta chain) was identified during a study of T cell clusters in autoimmune cytopenias. TRB amplification used 250 ng of peripheral blood genomic DNA. Germline CDR1 is MNHNY and CDR2 is SVGAGI (reference sequence). The CDR3 extends over 18 amino acids. One tube held mixed TRB-A and TRB-B primer pools for touch-down PCR. TCRdb reanalyzed the multiplex PCR reads, giving one entry per CDR3 protein sequence and no DNA. This repertoire includes roughly 7,000 distinct CDR3 sequences. Material: peripheral blood. The clonotype originates from a human donor with an autoimmune cytopenia or autoimmune hepatitis (not recorded which). V gene TRBV6-6 combines with J gene TRBJ2-7; checking the TCRdb D call of TRBD1 is not possible without DNA. CDR3 amino acids: CASSYQNSRGRLTYEQYF.